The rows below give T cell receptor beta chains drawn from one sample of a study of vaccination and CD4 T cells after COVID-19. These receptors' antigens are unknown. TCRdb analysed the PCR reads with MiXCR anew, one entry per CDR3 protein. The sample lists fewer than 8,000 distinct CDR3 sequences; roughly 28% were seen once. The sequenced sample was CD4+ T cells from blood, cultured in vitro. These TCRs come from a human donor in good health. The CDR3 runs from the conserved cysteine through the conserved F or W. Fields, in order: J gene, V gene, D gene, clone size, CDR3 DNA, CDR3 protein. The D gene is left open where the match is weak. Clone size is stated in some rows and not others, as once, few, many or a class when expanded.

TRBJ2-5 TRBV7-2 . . TGTGCCAGCAGCTTAGTAGGGCAGTTAGAGACCCTGTACTTC CASSLVGQLETLYF
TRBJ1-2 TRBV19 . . TGTGCCAGTAGTATCAGGGGAGAGAGTAACTATGGCTACACCTTC CASSIRGESNYGYTF
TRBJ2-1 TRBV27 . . TGTGCCAGCAGTCCTACGGACAGAAAATCCTACAATGAGCAGTTCTTC CASSPTDRKSYNEQFF
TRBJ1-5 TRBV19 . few TGTGCCAGTACTTCAGGGAATCAGCCCCAGCATTTT CASTSGNQPQHF
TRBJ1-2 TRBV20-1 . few TGCAGTGCCAGCAGGGGTAACTATGGCTACACCTTC CSASRGNYGYTF
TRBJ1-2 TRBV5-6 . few TGTGCCAGCAGCCCCGGGGGAGCTAACTATGGCTACACCTTC CASSPGGANYGYTF
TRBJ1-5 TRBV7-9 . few TGTGCCAGCAGCTTAGGGGGCGTCGACAATCAGCCCCAGCATTTT CASSLGGVDNQPQHF
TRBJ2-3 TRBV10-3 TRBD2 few TGTGCCATCCGGGGAGGACTAGCGGGTAGCACAGATACGCAGTATTTT CAIRGGLAGSTDTQYF
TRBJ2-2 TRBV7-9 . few TGTGCCAGCAGTCGGGGGCCGAACACCGGGGAGCTGTTTTTT CASSRGPNTGELFF
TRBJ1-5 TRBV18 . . TGTGCCAGCTCACCACCCTTAGACAGTAGCAATCAGCCCCAGCATTTT CASSPPLDSSNQPQHF
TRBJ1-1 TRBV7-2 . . TGTGCCAGCGTCCGGCGGACTCAAGGTGCCGGGGCTTTCTTT CASVRRTQGAGAFF
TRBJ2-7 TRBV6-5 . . TGTGCCAGCAGTTACGTGGTAACCTACGAGCAGTACTTC CASSYVVTYEQYF
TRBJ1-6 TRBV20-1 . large TGCAGTGCTAGGAGGCGGTCTAGGTCCTATAATTCACCCCTCCACTTT CSARRRSRSYNSPLHF
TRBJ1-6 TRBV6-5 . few TGTGCCAGCAGTTACTCGATCGGTTCACCCCTCCACTTT CASSYSIGSPLHF
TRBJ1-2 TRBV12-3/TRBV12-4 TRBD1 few TGTGCCAGCAGTTTTGTCACAGGGGGCTATGGCTACACCTTC CASSFVTGGYGYTF
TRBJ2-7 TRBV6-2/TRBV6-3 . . TGTGCCAGCAGCCTAACAGTTTTCGAGCAGTACTTC CASSLTVFEQYF
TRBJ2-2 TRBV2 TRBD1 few TGTGCCAGCAGTGATAACAGGGGTCGATCCGGGGAGCTGTTTTTT CASSDNRGRSGELFF
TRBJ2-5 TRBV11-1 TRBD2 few TGTGCCAGCAGGCGAGATAGCGGGGGTAAAGAGACCCAGTACTTC CASRRDSGGKETQYF
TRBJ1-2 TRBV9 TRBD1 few TGTGCCAGCAGCGTAGATGGACAGGGAATTGGCTACACCTTC CASSVDGQGIGYTF
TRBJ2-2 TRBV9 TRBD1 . TGTGCCAGCAGCGCCGGGACAGTGAACACCGGGGAGCTGTTTTTT CASSAGTVNTGELFF
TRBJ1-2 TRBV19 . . TGTGCCAGTAGGCCGCAGGAGTATTCTAACTATGGCTACACCTTC CASRPQEYSNYGYTF
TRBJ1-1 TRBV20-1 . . TGCAGTGTCACAGCCAGGGCCAACACTGAAGCTTTCTTT CSVTARANTEAFF
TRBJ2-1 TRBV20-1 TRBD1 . TGCAGTGCGGGGGGACAGGGTGGGAACAATCCCCACAATGAGCAGTTCTTC CSAGGQGGNNPHNEQFF
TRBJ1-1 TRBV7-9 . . TGTGCCAGCAGCTTAGGAGGTGAAGGCACTGAAGCTTTCTTT CASSLGGEGTEAFF